A selection of T cell receptor beta chains follows, all from one sample in a study of blood T cell repertoires in COVID-19. Repertoires were generated with immunoSEQ multiplex PCR, while TCRdb's copy carries only in-frame clones and drops some. The repertoire holds 300,000 to 400,000 clones, with around nine tenths as singletons. The sample was peripheral blood. The receptors come from a woman between 18 and 30 years old who had recovered from COVID-19. The CDR3 runs from the conserved cysteine through the conserved F or W. Each record gives: V gene, J gene, D gene, clone size, CDR3 protein, CDR3 DNA. D genes are given only for firm matches. Size is stated for part of the rows, as once, few or many counts, or as a class when the clone is expanded.

v_call: TRBV11-3
j_call: TRBJ2-3
d_call: TRBD2
clone_size: NA
cdr3_aa: CASSLWPAGGSDTQYF
cdr3_nt: TGTGCCAGCAGTCTTTGGCCAGCGGGAGGATCAGATACGCAGTATTTT

v_call: TRBV27
j_call: TRBJ1-1
d_call: NA
clone_size: NA
cdr3_aa: CASSSGGRTEAFF
cdr3_nt: TGTGCCAGCAGTTCCGGGGGGCGCACTGAAGCTTTCTTT

v_call: TRBV9
j_call: TRBJ2-2
d_call: NA
clone_size: NA
cdr3_aa: CASSPQTGHSSGELFF
cdr3_nt: TGTGCCAGCAGCCCCCAAACGGGACATTCGAGCGGGGAGCTGTTTTTT

v_call: TRBV5-1
j_call: TRBJ1-1
d_call: TRBD1
clone_size: NA
cdr3_aa: CASSTGQATEAFF
cdr3_nt: TGCGCCAGCAGTACCGGACAGGCCACTGAAGCTTTCTTT

v_call: TRBV12-5
j_call: TRBJ2-1
d_call: TRBD2
clone_size: NA
cdr3_aa: CASGLPRERGGYNEQFF
cdr3_nt: TGTGCTAGTGGTTTGCCACGGGAACGGGGGGGTTACAATGAGCAGTTCTTC

v_call: TRBV19
j_call: TRBJ1-4
d_call: NA
clone_size: NA
cdr3_aa: CASEEARRLFF
cdr3_nt: TGTGCCAGTGAAGAGGCGAGACGGCTGTTTTTT

v_call: TRBV7-9
j_call: TRBJ1-2
d_call: TRBD1
clone_size: NA
cdr3_aa: CASSRVTGDLNYGYTF
cdr3_nt: TGTGCCAGCAGCCGTGTGACAGGGGACCTTAACTATGGCTACACCTTC

v_call: TRBV2
j_call: TRBJ2-2
d_call: NA
clone_size: NA
cdr3_aa: CASSVSVNGELFF
cdr3_nt: TGTGCCAGCAGTGTCTCGGTGAACGGGGAGCTGTTTTTT

v_call: TRBV5-1
j_call: TRBJ2-5
d_call: TRBD1
clone_size: NA
cdr3_aa: CASSTRQGPRSQYF
cdr3_nt: TGCGCCAGCAGCACAAGACAGGGCCCAAGGTCCCAGTACTTC

v_call: TRBV27
j_call: TRBJ1-4
d_call: NA
clone_size: NA
cdr3_aa: CASSSHTAGGGNEKLFF
cdr3_nt: TGTGCCAGCAGTTCCCATACGGCGGGGGGGGGCAATGAAAAACTGTTTTTT

v_call: TRBV15
j_call: TRBJ2-3
d_call: NA
clone_size: NA
cdr3_aa: CATSSVATDTQYF
cdr3_nt: TGTGCCACCAGCAGTGTGGCCACAGATACGCAGTATTTT

v_call: TRBV6-2/TRBV6-3
j_call: TRBJ2-3
d_call: TRBD2
clone_size: NA
cdr3_aa: CASSYSPQLAGRSDTQYF
cdr3_nt: TGTGCCAGCAGTTACTCGCCCCAACTAGCGGGAAGGTCAGATACGCAGTATTTT

v_call: TRBV29-1
j_call: TRBJ2-3
d_call: TRBD1
clone_size: NA
cdr3_aa: CSGWGTGPSTDTQYF
cdr3_nt: TGCAGCGGGTGGGGGACAGGCCCTAGCACAGATACGCAGTATTTT

v_call: TRBV29-1
j_call: TRBJ2-5
d_call: TRBD2
clone_size: NA
cdr3_aa: CSVDLAERGKTQYF
cdr3_nt: TGCAGCGTTGATCTAGCGGAACGGGGGAAGACCCAGTACTTC

v_call: TRBV15
j_call: TRBJ1-3
d_call: TRBD1
clone_size: NA
cdr3_aa: CATSRDVGTGGRNTIYF
cdr3_nt: TGTGCCACCAGCAGAGATGTTGGGACAGGGGGGAGGAACACCATATATTTT

v_call: TRBV6-2/TRBV6-3
j_call: TRBJ2-1
d_call: TRBD2
clone_size: NA
cdr3_aa: CASSPRRGWENEQFF
cdr3_nt: TGTGCCAGCAGCCCGCGGCGGGGGTGGGAAAATGAGCAGTTCTTC

v_call: TRBV28
j_call: TRBJ1-4
d_call: NA
clone_size: NA
cdr3_aa: CATQTDAGNEKLFF
cdr3_nt: TGTGCCACACAGACAGACGCCGGGAATGAAAAACTGTTTTTT

v_call: TRBV18
j_call: TRBJ2-3
d_call: TRBD1
clone_size: NA
cdr3_aa: CASSPTGVTDTQYF
cdr3_nt: TGTGCCAGCTCACCGACAGGGGTCACAGATACGCAGTATTTT

v_call: TRBV21-1
j_call: TRBJ2-5
d_call: NA
clone_size: NA
cdr3_aa: CASSKDFSLAGAQEETQYF
cdr3_nt: TGTGCCAGCAGCAAAGATTTTTCCCTAGCGGGAGCCCAAGAGGAGACCCAGTACTTC

v_call: TRBV2
j_call: TRBJ2-5
d_call: TRBD2
clone_size: NA
cdr3_aa: CASEAGVLETQYF
cdr3_nt: TGTGCCAGCGAAGCGGGAGTACTAGAGACCCAGTACTTC

v_call: TRBV12-3/TRBV12-4
j_call: TRBJ2-5
d_call: NA
clone_size: NA
cdr3_aa: CASSLGHGSTYF
cdr3_nt: TGTGCCAGCAGTTTAGGGCATGGGAGTACGTACTTC

v_call: TRBV6-1
j_call: TRBJ2-5
d_call: TRBD1
clone_size: NA
cdr3_aa: CASSDGTGGVRETQYF
cdr3_nt: TGTGCCAGCAGTGACGGGACAGGGGGGGTTCGAGAGACCCAGTACTTC

v_call: TRBV29-1
j_call: TRBJ1-2
d_call: NA
clone_size: NA
cdr3_aa: CSVSRANYGYTF
cdr3_nt: TGCAGCGTTTCCAGGGCGAACTATGGCTACACCTTC

v_call: TRBV6-5
j_call: TRBJ1-1
d_call: NA
clone_size: NA
cdr3_aa: CASRIGQTQNTEAFF
cdr3_nt: TGTGCCAGCAGGATTGGACAGACCCAGAACACTGAAGCTTTCTTT

v_call: TRBV3-1/TRBV3-2
j_call: TRBJ2-1
d_call: TRBD2
clone_size: NA
cdr3_aa: CASSQDSGLAGGISYNEQFF
cdr3_nt: TGTGCCAGCAGCCAAGATAGCGGACTAGCGGGAGGGATCTCCTACAATGAGCAGTTCTTC

v_call: TRBV6-2/TRBV6-3
j_call: TRBJ1-5
d_call: TRBD1
clone_size: NA
cdr3_aa: CASSRIRDRGSNQPQHF
cdr3_nt: TGTGCCAGCAGTAGAATCCGGGACAGGGGCAGCAATCAGCCCCAGCATTTT

v_call: TRBV6-5
j_call: TRBJ1-5
d_call: NA
clone_size: NA
cdr3_aa: CASSRGQFSNQPQHF
cdr3_nt: TGTGCCAGCAGCCGCGGACAGTTCTCAAATCAGCCCCAGCATTTT

v_call: TRBV7-8
j_call: TRBJ2-2
d_call: TRBD2
clone_size: NA
cdr3_aa: CASSISGKDTGELFF
cdr3_nt: TGTGCCAGCAGTATCAGCGGGAAGGACACCGGGGAGCTGTTTTTT

v_call: TRBV18
j_call: TRBJ1-5
d_call: TRBD1
clone_size: NA
cdr3_aa: CASSPGGGLFQPQHF
cdr3_nt: TGTGCCAGCTCACCAGGAGGGGGCCTTTTTCAGCCCCAGCATTTT

v_call: TRBV18
j_call: TRBJ2-1
d_call: NA
clone_size: NA
cdr3_aa: CASSPPEGFNEQFF
cdr3_nt: TGTGCCAGCTCACCACCGGAGGGGTTCAATGAGCAGTTCTTC

v_call: TRBV24-1
j_call: TRBJ1-2
d_call: NA
clone_size: NA
cdr3_aa: CATSDPGQHNYGYTF
cdr3_nt: TGTGCCACCAGTGACCCCGGACAGCATAACTATGGCTACACCTTC

v_call: TRBV7-9
j_call: TRBJ2-3
d_call: TRBD2
clone_size: NA
cdr3_aa: CASSRVAGGTDTQYF
cdr3_nt: TGTGCCAGCAGCCGTGTAGCGGGCGGCACAGATACGCAGTATTTT

v_call: TRBV25-1
j_call: TRBJ1-1
d_call: TRBD1
clone_size: NA
cdr3_aa: CASKDRENTEAFF
cdr3_nt: TGTGCCAGCAAGGACAGGGAAAACACTGAAGCTTTCTTT

v_call: TRBV2
j_call: TRBJ2-2
d_call: TRBD2
clone_size: NA
cdr3_aa: CASSGGGTGELFF
cdr3_nt: TGTGCCAGCAGTGGGGGGGGGACCGGGGAGCTGTTTTTT

v_call: TRBV5-6
j_call: TRBJ1-2
d_call: NA
clone_size: NA
cdr3_aa: CASSLRLGPYYGYTF
cdr3_nt: TGTGCCAGCAGCTTGAGGTTGGGGCCCTACTATGGCTACACCTTC

v_call: TRBV6-2/TRBV6-3
j_call: TRBJ1-5
d_call: NA
clone_size: NA
cdr3_aa: CASSSIHTGLWDQPQHF
cdr3_nt: TGTGCCAGCAGTTCCATTCATACAGGGTTGTGGGATCAGCCCCAGCATTTT

v_call: TRBV7-8
j_call: TRBJ2-1
d_call: NA
clone_size: NA
cdr3_aa: CASSLVLSSYNEQFF
cdr3_nt: TGTGCCAGCAGCTTAGTCCTGAGCTCCTACAATGAGCAGTTCTTC

v_call: TRBV24-1
j_call: TRBJ1-2
d_call: TRBD1
clone_size: NA
cdr3_aa: CATSDRGGTGYGYTF
cdr3_nt: TGTGCCACCAGTGACCGCGGAGGGACAGGGTATGGCTACACCTTC

v_call: TRBV6-2/TRBV6-3
j_call: TRBJ1-2
d_call: TRBD1
clone_size: NA
cdr3_aa: CASSYTGTGGTDYGYTF
cdr3_nt: TGTGCCAGCAGTTACACCGGGACAGGGGGTACGGACTATGGCTACACCTTC

v_call: TRBV30
j_call: TRBJ2-1
d_call: TRBD1
clone_size: NA
cdr3_aa: CAWTGTGGNEQFF
cdr3_nt: TGTGCCTGGACGGGCACAGGGGGCAATGAGCAGTTCTTC

v_call: TRBV10-1
j_call: TRBJ2-2
d_call: NA
clone_size: NA
cdr3_aa: CASMEGWGGELFF
cdr3_nt: TGCGCCAGCATGGAGGGCTGGGGCGGGGAGCTGTTTTTT

v_call: TRBV12-3/TRBV12-4
j_call: TRBJ2-1
d_call: NA
clone_size: NA
cdr3_aa: CASFQGNEQFF
cdr3_nt: TGTGCCAGCTTTCAGGGGAATGAGCAGTTCTTC

v_call: TRBV30
j_call: TRBJ1-4
d_call: NA
clone_size: NA
cdr3_aa: CAWSVGGHINEKLFF
cdr3_nt: TGTGCCTGGAGTGTAGGGGGACACATTAATGAAAAACTGTTTTTT

v_call: TRBV19
j_call: TRBJ1-2
d_call: NA
clone_size: NA
cdr3_aa: CASLGEGPNFNLPYGYTF
cdr3_nt: TGTGCCAGCCTAGGGGAGGGCCCGAACTTTAATCTGCCCTATGGCTACACCTTC

v_call: TRBV7-8
j_call: TRBJ1-1
d_call: NA
clone_size: once
cdr3_aa: CASTQRRQVDMNTEAFF
cdr3_nt: TGTGCCAGCACCCAGCGGAGACAGGTAGACATGAACACTGAAGCTTTCTTT

v_call: TRBV7-9
j_call: TRBJ2-1
d_call: TRBD2
clone_size: few
cdr3_aa: CASSLTGTSGKEQFF
cdr3_nt: TGTGCCAGCAGCTTGACCGGGACTAGCGGGAAAGAGCAGTTCTTC

v_call: TRBV7-2
j_call: TRBJ1-1
d_call: NA
clone_size: NA
cdr3_aa: CASSLTRGGNTEAFF
cdr3_nt: TGTGCCAGCAGCTTAACTCGGGGGGGGAACACTGAAGCTTTCTTT

v_call: TRBV9
j_call: TRBJ2-3
d_call: TRBD1
clone_size: NA
cdr3_aa: CASSVGTGGTDTQYF
cdr3_nt: TGTGCCAGCAGCGTAGGGACAGGCGGCACAGATACGCAGTATTTT

v_call: TRBV2
j_call: TRBJ2-5
d_call: NA
clone_size: NA
cdr3_aa: CASTAGPQETQYF
cdr3_nt: TGTGCCAGCACGGCAGGGCCACAAGAGACCCAGTACTTC

v_call: TRBV5-1
j_call: TRBJ1-4
d_call: NA
clone_size: NA
cdr3_aa: CASRFTALPEKLFF
cdr3_nt: TGCGCCAGCAGGTTTACAGCCCTCCCGGAAAAACTGTTTTTT